The 29 T cell receptor beta chains below were found in one sample sequenced in a study of cytomegalovirus exposure and HLA in healthy donors. The study ran its PCR with 60 Vbeta and 13 Jbeta primers. Repertoires were generated with immunoSEQ multiplex PCR, while TCRdb's copy carries only in-frame clones and drops some. The profile shows about 210,000 clones, over 80% of them singletons. Sequences were obtained from PBMCs. The source of these receptors is a woman aged 50 to 60 in good health and CMV-seropositive.

The chain joins TRBV10-3 to TRBJ1-2, with D unresolved. Trimming stripped 4 bases from V and 8 bases from J, with 11 bases between. CDR1 ENHRY and CDR2 SYGVKD come from the germline V gene. The CDR3 spans 12 residues. The CDR3 reads CAISGILEGYTF. In nucleotides, the CDR3 is TGTGCCATCAGTGGCATTTTGGAGGGCTACACCTTC.

This clone was seen only once. The CDR3 region has the DNA TGTGCCAGCAGCCACGCTATGACAGCTAACTATGGCTACACCTTC. Protein product: CASSHAMTANYGYTF. This chain connects TRBV11-2 to TRBJ1-2, with D maybe TRBD1 (5 bases). CDR1 is SGHAT and CDR2 is FQNNGV in the germline V gene. Trimming stripped 5 bases from V and 0 bases from J, with 13 bases between. The CDR3 has 15 amino acids. Filled out from reference TRBV11-2 and TRBJ1-2, the complete variable domain reads EAGVAQSPRYKIIEKRQSVAFWCNPISGHATLYWYQQILGQGPKLLIQFQNNGVVDDSQLPKDRFSAERLKGVDSTLKIQPAKLEDSAVYLCASSHAMTANYGYTFGSGTRLTVV.

The J gene is TRBJ1-4, the V gene TRBV4-2, with 7 bases that match TRBD1. The CDR3 consists of 19 residues. Trimming removed 0 bases from V and 4 bases from J; junction bases left unmatched: 14. The germline V gene has CDR1 LGHNA and CDR2 YNFKEQ. In nucleotides, the CDR3 is TGTGCCAGCAGCCAAGATACTGATAGGGGCAGGGGGGTTAATGAAAAACTGTTTTTT. Translated: CASSQDTDRGRGVNEKLFF.

This rearrangement joins TRBV2 to TRBJ2-5; 9 nucleotides match TRBD1. Trimming took 6 bases from V and 2 from J; bases not matched to a gene: 4. The CDR3 is 14 amino acids. CDR1 is SNHLY, CDR2 FYNNEI, per germline. CDR3 in DNA: TGTGCCAGCAGCCTTGACAGGGGGCAAGAGACCCAGTACTTC. Translated, it gives CASSLDRGQETQYF.

V gene TRBV4-1 combines with J gene TRBJ2-5; a weak D match, TRBD2 (6 bases). The germline gives CDR1 MGHRA, CDR2 YSYEKL. This CDR3 spans 14 amino acids. Trimming cost V 1 base and J 4 bases, with 10 bases left between them. CDR3 DNA: TGCGCCAGCAGCCAAGTGGAGGGTTTAGAGACCCAGTACTTC. The encoded protein is CASSQVEGLETQYF.

The chain carries TRBV27 and TRBJ1-1; the D gene is possibly TRBD1 (5 bases). The CDR3 is 14 amino acids. Germline V gene lookup returns CDR1 MNHEY and CDR2 SMNVEV (reference sequence). V shed 7 bases and J shed 3 bases, with 15 bases lying between them. The CDR3 spells CASTRRGRDTEAFF. The CDR3 nucleotides are TGTGCCAGCACTCGGCGGGGGAGGGACACTGAAGCTTTCTTT.

The chain is built from TRBV7-9 and TRBJ1-1, with D unclear. The CDR3 has 14 residues. With 4 bases removed from V and 0 bases from J, the gap between germline ends came to 9 bases. Germline V CDR1 and CDR2: SEHNR, FQNEAQ (reference sequence). Here the CDR3 DNA reads TGTGCCAGCAGCTCCGAGTTCGTGAACACTGAAGCTTTCTTT. Its translation is CASSSEFVNTEAFF.

This clone was observed a handful of times. The chain recombines TRBV7-9 with TRBJ1-2; 7 bases align to TRBD1. The germline CDR1 and CDR2 sequences are SEHNR and FQNEAQ (reference sequence). V lost 5 bases, J lost 3 bases, and 3 bases stayed unmatched. This CDR3 has 13 amino acids. The CDR3 loop is CASSLTGDYGYTF. The CDR3 nucleotides are TGTGCCAGCAGCCTAACAGGGGACTATGGCTACACCTTC.

The V call is TRBV19, the J call TRBJ1-5; TRBD1 might be the D (6 bases). The V and J ends lost 0 bases and 3 bases respectively, with 15 bases between them. Germline-derived CDR1 and CDR2 are LNHDA and SQIVND (reference sequence). This CDR3 has 17 amino acids. The CDR3, as DNA: TGTGCCAGTAGTATAGATCTGGCCAGGGGATCCAATCAGCCCCAGCATTTT. Translating gives CASSIDLARGSNQPQHF.

The chain employs TRBV30 and TRBJ1-6, with TRBD1 matching 8 bases. J lost 2 bases, V lost 2 bases, and 2 bases had no gene match. The CDR3 extends over 15 amino acids. Germline lookup yields CDR1 GTSNPN and CDR2 SVGIG (reference sequence). For the CDR3, the DNA is TGTGCCTGGAGTCAGGGGGCCGCCTATAATTCACCCCTCCACTTT. Translating gives CAWSQGAAYNSPLHF.

CDR3 region: CASSSPGQGIGNEQFF. As DNA, the CDR3 is TGTGCCAGCAGTTCTCCGGGACAGGGAATAGGTAATGAGCAGTTCTTC. This chain uses TRBV6-5 with TRBJ2-1, with 9 bases lining up with TRBD1. The CDR3 totals 16 residues. Per germline, CDR1 MNHEY and CDR2 SVGAGI. The V segment lost 4 bases and the J segment 7 bases; nucleotides outside the gene matches: 11.

This chain connects TRBV7-2 to TRBJ1-4; D possibly corresponds to TRBD1 (5 bases). This CDR3 has 13 amino acids. Germline V CDR1 and CDR2: SGHTA, FQGNSA. The V gene lost 2 bases and the J gene lost 7 bases, with 8 bases spanning the gap. CDR3 nucleotides: TGTGCCAGCAGCTTACCGGGGGTTGAAAAACTGTTTTTT. This sequence encodes CASSLPGVEKLFF.

This chain uses TRBV5-1 with TRBJ1-4, with 8 bases matching TRBD1. Germline CDR1 reads SGHRS; CDR2 reads YFSETQ. CDR3 length: 16 amino acids. V was pared by 3 bases and J by 3 bases, with 7 bases of the junction left unmatched. The CDR3 DNA follows: TGCGCCAGCAGCTGGGGACCGGGACAGGCTAATGAAAAACTGTTTTTT. Its translation is CASSWGPGQANEKLFF.

This chain uses TRBV7-6 with TRBJ2-2, with TRBD1 matching 8 bases. The CDR3 is 18 amino acids. CDR1 and CDR2 from the germline V gene are SGHVS and FNYEAQ. The ends lost 1 base at V and 5 bases at J; junction bases unmatched: 12. The CDR3 DNA is TGTGCCAGCAGCTTAGGACCAGGGGGCTTGGAGTTGACCGGGGAGCTGTTTTTT. As protein: CASSLGPGGLELTGELFF. Looking up the rest from reference TRBV7-6 and TRBJ2-2 gives the full variable domain: GAGVSQSPRYKVTKRGQDVALRCDPISGHVSLYWYRQALGQGPEFLTYFNYEAQQDKSGLPNDRFSAERPEGSISTLTIQRTEQRDSAMYRCASSLGPGGLELTGELFFGEGSRLTVL.

The chain joins TRBV5-1 to TRBJ2-2; D call uncertain. Trimming removed 4 bases from V and 0 bases from J, with 10 bases in between. This CDR3 comprises 15 residues. Germline V gives CDR1 SGHRS, CDR2 YFSETQ. CDR3 amino acids: CASSPFGPNTGELFF. The CDR3 nucleotides read TGCGCCAGCAGCCCTTTCGGTCCGAACACCGGGGAGCTGTTTTTT.

The J gene is TRBJ1-1, the V gene TRBV15, with 9 bases aligning to TRBD1. Germline V gene lookup returns CDR1 LNHNV and CDR2 YYDKDF (reference sequence). V lost 5 bases, J lost 5 bases, and 9 bases stayed unmatched. The length of the CDR3 is 15 residues. The CDR3 loop is CATSGPKTGGTEAFF. The CDR3 DNA reads as TGTGCCACCAGCGGGCCAAAGACAGGGGGTACTGAAGCTTTCTTT.

This clone has only one observation. The chain carries TRBV27 and TRBJ1-5; D not certain. This CDR3 comprises 14 residues. Germline CDR1 is MNHEY and CDR2 is SMNVEV (reference sequence). V was trimmed by 1 base and J by 4 bases, leaving 8 bases between them. The CDR3 sequence: CASSLYSRNQPQHF. CDR3 sequence (DNA): TGTGCCAGCAGTTTATATTCCCGTAATCAGCCCCAGCATTTT.

V and J are TRBV10-3 and TRBJ1-2, with 9 positions matching TRBD1. The CDR3 consists of 19 residues. The ends lost 5 bases at V and 1 base at J; junction bases unmatched: 17. Germline CDR1 and CDR2: ENHRY and SYGVKD. CDR3: CAISSHTGQGLNLNYGYTF. CDR3 bases: TGTGCCATCAGTTCCCACACGGGACAGGGTTTGAACCTTAACTATGGCTACACCTTC.

This clone was counted once. CDR3 amino acids: CASSQTGQGAEAFF. CDR3 nucleotide sequence: TGTGCCAGCAGCCAGACGGGACAGGGGGCAGAAGCTTTCTTT. The V gene is TRBV14, the J gene TRBJ1-1; 12 positions agree with TRBD1. Germline V lookup: CDR1 SGHDN, CDR2 FVKESK. J gave up 8 bases and V 3 bases, and 4 bases lay outside the gene matches. The CDR3 is 14 amino acids.

This clone was detected once. The rearrangement links TRBV27 to TRBJ2-7; 8 bases map to TRBD2. CDR3 size: 14 residues. CDR1 is MNHEY and CDR2 is SMNVEV in the germline V gene (reference sequence). V was clipped by 5 bases and J by 6 bases; unmatched bases: 9. CDR3 sequence: CASSHQPTSAEQYF. The CDR3 nucleotides are TGTGCCAGCAGTCACCAACCGACTAGCGCCGAGCAGTACTTC.

The chain has TRBV5-1 and TRBJ1-4; tentative D call: TRBD1 (6 bases). This CDR3 contains 18 residues. CDR1 is SGHRS, CDR2 YFSETQ, per germline. Trimming removed 4 bases at V and 0 bases at J, with 19 bases between. This chain's CDR3 is CASSIRPLTGSTNEKLFF. The CDR3 DNA sequence: TGCGCCAGCAGCATTCGCCCGCTGACAGGATCAACTAATGAAAAACTGTTTTTT.

This clone was picked up a small number of times. V gene TRBV19 combines with J gene TRBJ2-3, with unresolved D. The CDR3 loop spans 12 amino acids. Trimming cost V 3 bases and J 2 bases, with 3 bases left between them. The germline CDR1 and CDR2 sequences are LNHDA and SQIVND (reference sequence). As DNA, the CDR3 is TGTGCCAGTAGTATCAACACAGATACGCAGTATTTT. This gives the protein CASSINTDTQYF.

This chain joins TRBV4-3 and TRBJ1-5; D is perhaps TRBD1 (6 bases). V was shortened by 9 bases and J by 1 base, with 10 bases between the two germline ends. CDR3 length equals 13 residues. The germline V gene has CDR1 LGHNA and CDR2 YSLEER. The CDR3 here is CARLDRSNQPQHF. The CDR3 bases are TGCGCCAGATTAGACAGGAGCAATCAGCCCCAGCATTTT.

This chain links TRBV6-1 with TRBJ2-2; D possibly corresponds to TRBD2 (6 bases). In germline, CDR1 is MNHNS, CDR2 SASEGT. The CDR3 contains 13 residues. Trimming removed 6 bases at V and 6 bases at J, with 11 bases between. The CDR3 DNA reads TGTGCCAGCAGACTATGGGAGGCCGGGGAGCTGTTTTTT. Its protein is CASRLWEAGELFF.

This chain connects TRBV12-5 to TRBJ2-7, with 11 bases aligning to TRBD1. V dropped 5 bases and J dropped 2; count of bases not matched to a gene: 2. The CDR3 loop spans 14 amino acids. Germline CDR1 LGHNT, CDR2 FRNRAP. This CDR3 reads CASGPGQGAYEQYF. CDR3 nucleotides: TGTGCTAGTGGTCCGGGACAGGGGGCCTACGAGCAGTACTTC.

This clone has more than one count but fewer than ten. The chain links TRBV27 to TRBJ1-6, with a possible D match to TRBD1 (5 bases). There are 14 residues in the CDR3. Germline-derived CDR1 and CDR2 are MNHEY and SMNVEV (reference sequence). With 3 bases removed from V and 6 bases from J, the gap between germline ends came to 9 bases. CDR3 bases: TGTGCCAGCAGTTTTACGGGGGGTAATTCACCCCTCCACTTT. Protein sequence: CASSFTGGNSPLHF.

The genes are TRBV20-1 and TRBJ1-1, with 9 bases matching TRBD1. V lost 7 bases and J lost 5; bases outside the gene matches: 2. The V gene's germline CDR1 is DFQATT and CDR2 SNEGSKA (reference sequence). The CDR3 runs to 11 residues. The CDR3 loop reads CSGTGETEAFF. The CDR3, as DNA: TGCAGTGGGACAGGGGAGACTGAAGCTTTCTTT.

The chain is built from TRBV7-9 and TRBJ1-2; weak D call: TRBD1 (5 bases). The CDR3 extends over 14 amino acids. V shed 4 bases and J shed 3 bases, with 12 bases lying between them. Germline V gene data show CDR1 as SEHNR and CDR2 as FQNEAQ (reference sequence). The CDR3 bases are TGTGCCAGCAGCTCTGGGGAAGGGGACTATGGCTACACCTTC. This translates into CASSSGEGDYGYTF.

This clone was seen ten or more times. This chain uses TRBV6-1 with TRBJ2-6; D possibly corresponds to TRBD1 (6 bases). From germline, CDR1 is MNHNS and CDR2 SASEGT. The CDR3 runs 15 residues. V lost 3 bases and J lost 0, with 6 bases in between. The CDR3 DNA sequence: TGTGCCAGCAGTGAGGACAGCTCTGGGGCCAACGTCCTGACTTTC. This translates into CASSEDSSGANVLTF.